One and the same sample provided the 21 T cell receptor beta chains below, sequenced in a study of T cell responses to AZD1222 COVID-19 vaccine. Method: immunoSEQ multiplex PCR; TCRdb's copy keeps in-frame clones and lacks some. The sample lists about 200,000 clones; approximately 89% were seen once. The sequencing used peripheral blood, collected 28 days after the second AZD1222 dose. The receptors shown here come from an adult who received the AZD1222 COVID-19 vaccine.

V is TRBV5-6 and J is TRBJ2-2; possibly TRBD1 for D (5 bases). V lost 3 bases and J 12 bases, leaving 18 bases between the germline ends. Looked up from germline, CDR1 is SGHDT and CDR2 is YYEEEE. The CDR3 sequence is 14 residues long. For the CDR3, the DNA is TGTGCCAGCAGCTGGGGCGATCGACAGCCCAAGCTGTTTTTT. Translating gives CASSWGDRQPKLFF.

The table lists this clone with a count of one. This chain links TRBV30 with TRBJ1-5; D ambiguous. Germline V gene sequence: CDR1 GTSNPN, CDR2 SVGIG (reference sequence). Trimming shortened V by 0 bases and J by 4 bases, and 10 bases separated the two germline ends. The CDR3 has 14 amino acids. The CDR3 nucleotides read TGTGCCTGGAGTGTACTCGAGGAGAATCAGCCCCAGCATTTT. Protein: CAWSVLEENQPQHF.

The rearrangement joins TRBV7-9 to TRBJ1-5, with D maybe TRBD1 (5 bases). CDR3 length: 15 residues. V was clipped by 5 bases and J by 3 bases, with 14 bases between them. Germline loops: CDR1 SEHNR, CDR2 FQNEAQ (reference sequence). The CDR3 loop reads CASSRSGGPNQPQHF. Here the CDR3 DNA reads TGTGCCAGCAGCCGGTCGGGGGGACCCAATCAGCCCCAGCATTTT.

CDR3 in DNA: TGCGCCAGCAGCCAAGTCCGGGGCCCGGCGGAAAAACTGTTTTTT. Translating it yields CASSQVRGPAEKLFF. The chain recombines TRBV4-1 with TRBJ1-4; D perhaps matches TRBD1 (5 bases). The CDR3 loop spans 15 amino acids. In germline, CDR1 is MGHRA, CDR2 YSYEKL. The V gene lost 1 base and the J gene lost 8 bases, with 14 bases spanning the gap.

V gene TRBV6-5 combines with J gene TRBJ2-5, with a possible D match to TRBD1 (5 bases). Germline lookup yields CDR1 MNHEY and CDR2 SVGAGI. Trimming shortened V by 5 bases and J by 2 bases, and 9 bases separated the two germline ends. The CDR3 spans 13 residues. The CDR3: CASSRGVQETQYF. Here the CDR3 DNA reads TGTGCCAGCAGTAGGGGCGTTCAAGAGACCCAGTACTTC.

CDR3 sequence (DNA): TGTGCCACCTCTTTTGGTCATCAGCCCCAGCATTTT. It encodes CATSFGHQPQHF. The chain has TRBV24-1 and TRBJ1-5, with no clear D. The CDR3 runs 12 residues. Germline V gives CDR1 KGHDR, CDR2 SFDVKD. V lost 9 bases and J lost 5, with 10 bases in between.

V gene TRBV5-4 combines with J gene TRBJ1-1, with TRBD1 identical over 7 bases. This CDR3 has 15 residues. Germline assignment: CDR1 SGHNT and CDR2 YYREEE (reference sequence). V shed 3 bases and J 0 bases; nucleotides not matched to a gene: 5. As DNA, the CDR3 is TGTGCCAGCAGCTACCGGGACAGCCTGAACACTGAAGCTTTCTTT. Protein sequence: CASSYRDSLNTEAFF.

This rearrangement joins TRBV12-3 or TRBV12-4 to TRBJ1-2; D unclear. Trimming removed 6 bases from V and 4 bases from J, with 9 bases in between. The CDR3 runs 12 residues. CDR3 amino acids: CASSPASYGYTF. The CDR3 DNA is TGTGCCAGCAGCCCGGCTTCCTATGGCTACACCTTC.

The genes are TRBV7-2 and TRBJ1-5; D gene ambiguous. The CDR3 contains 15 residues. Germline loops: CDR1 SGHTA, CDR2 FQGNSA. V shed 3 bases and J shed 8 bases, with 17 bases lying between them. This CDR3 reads CASSFRGFPTEPQHF. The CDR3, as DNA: TGTGCCAGCAGCTTCCGTGGGTTCCCCACGGAGCCCCAGCATTTT.

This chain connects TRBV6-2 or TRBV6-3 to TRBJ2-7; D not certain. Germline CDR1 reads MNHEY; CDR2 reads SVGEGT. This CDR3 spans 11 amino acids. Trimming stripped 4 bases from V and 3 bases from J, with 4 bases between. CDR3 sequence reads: CASSFSYEQYF. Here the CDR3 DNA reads TGTGCCAGCAGTTTTAGCTACGAGCAGTACTTC.

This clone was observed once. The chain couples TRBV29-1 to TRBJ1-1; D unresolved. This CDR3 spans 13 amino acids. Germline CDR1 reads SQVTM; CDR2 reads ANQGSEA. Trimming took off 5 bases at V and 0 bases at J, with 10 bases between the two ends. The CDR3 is CSVSGRMNTEAFF. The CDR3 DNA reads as TGCAGCGTTTCTGGACGGATGAACACTGAAGCTTTCTTT.

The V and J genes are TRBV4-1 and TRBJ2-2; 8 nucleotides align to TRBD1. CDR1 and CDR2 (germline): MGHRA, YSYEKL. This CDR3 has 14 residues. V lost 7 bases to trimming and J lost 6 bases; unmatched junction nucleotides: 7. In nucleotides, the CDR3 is TGCGCCAGCACCCTACAGACAGGGGCCGGGGAGCTGTTTTTT. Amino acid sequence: CASTLQTGAGELFF.

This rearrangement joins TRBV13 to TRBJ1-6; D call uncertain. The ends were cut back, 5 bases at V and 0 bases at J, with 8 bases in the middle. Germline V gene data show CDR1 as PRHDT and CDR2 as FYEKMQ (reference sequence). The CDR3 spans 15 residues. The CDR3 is CASSPRGSYNSPLHF. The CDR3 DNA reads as TGTGCCAGCAGCCCCCGGGGCTCCTATAATTCACCCCTCCACTTT.

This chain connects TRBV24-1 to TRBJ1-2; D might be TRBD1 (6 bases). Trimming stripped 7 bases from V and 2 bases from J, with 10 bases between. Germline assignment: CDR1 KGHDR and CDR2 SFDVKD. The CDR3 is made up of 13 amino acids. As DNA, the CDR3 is TGTGCCACCAGCGTTGGACAGAACTATGGCTACACCTTC. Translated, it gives CATSVGQNYGYTF.

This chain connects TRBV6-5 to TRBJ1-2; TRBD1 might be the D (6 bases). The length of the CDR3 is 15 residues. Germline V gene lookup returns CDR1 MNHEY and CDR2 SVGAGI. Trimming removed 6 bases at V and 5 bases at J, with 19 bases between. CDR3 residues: CASSPQTGTSYGYTF. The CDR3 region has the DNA TGTGCCAGCAGCCCCCAGACCGGGACATCTTATGGCTACACCTTC.

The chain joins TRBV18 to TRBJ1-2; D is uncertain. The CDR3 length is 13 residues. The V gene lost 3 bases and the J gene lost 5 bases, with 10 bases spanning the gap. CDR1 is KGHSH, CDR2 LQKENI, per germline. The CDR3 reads CASSPERAYGYTF. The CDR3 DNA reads TGTGCCAGCTCACCCGAACGAGCATATGGCTACACCTTC.

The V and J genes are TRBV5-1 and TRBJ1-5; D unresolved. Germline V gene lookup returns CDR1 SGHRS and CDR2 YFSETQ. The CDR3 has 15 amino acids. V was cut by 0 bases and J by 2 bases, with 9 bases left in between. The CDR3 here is CASSLEGRGNQPQHF. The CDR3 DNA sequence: TGCGCCAGCAGCTTGGAGGGTAGGGGCAATCAGCCCCAGCATTTT.

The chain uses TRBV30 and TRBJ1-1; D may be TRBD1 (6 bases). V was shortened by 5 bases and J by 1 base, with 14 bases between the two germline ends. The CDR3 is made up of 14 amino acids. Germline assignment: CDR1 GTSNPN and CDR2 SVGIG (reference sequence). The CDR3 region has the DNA TGTGCCTGGCACTCCGGGACACCGAACACTGAAGCTTTCTTT. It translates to CAWHSGTPNTEAFF.

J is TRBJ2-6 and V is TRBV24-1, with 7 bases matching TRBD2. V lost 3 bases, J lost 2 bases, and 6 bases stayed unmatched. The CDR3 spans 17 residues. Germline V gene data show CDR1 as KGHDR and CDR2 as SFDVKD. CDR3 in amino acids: CATSDPARGAGANVLTF. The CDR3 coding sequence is TGTGCCACCAGTGATCCCGCTCGGGGGGCTGGGGCCAACGTCCTGACTTTC.

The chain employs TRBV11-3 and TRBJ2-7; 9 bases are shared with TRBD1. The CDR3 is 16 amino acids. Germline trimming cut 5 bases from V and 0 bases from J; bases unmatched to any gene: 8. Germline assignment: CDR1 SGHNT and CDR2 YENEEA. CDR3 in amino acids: CASSLGGQGVSYEQYF. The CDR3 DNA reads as TGTGCCAGCAGCCTAGGGGGACAGGGAGTCTCCTACGAGCAGTACTTC.

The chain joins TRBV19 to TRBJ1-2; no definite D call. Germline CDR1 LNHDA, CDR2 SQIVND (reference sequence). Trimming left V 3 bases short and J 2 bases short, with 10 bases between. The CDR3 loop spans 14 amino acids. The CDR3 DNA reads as TGTGCCAGTAGTATGGCGGTGATAAACTATGGCTACACCTTC. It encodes CASSMAVINYGYTF.